This is a list of T cell receptor beta chains from one sample in a study of blood T cells in healthy people across ages. TCRdb re-derived calls from the 5' RACE reads in MiXCR, one entry per CDR3 protein. In the table there are 800,000 to 950,000 distinct CDR3 sequences, 30% to 45% of which are singletons. Input material: blood. These receptors were collected from a man aged 18 to 30 in good health. CDR3s include the opening cysteine and the closing phenylalanine or tryptophan. The D gene is left open where the match is weak. The size of a clone is reported for some rows only, either as once, few or many, or as a class for expanded clones.

V	D	J	size	CDR3	DNA
TRBV20-1	TRBD2	TRBJ2-5	once	CRGLAGKEQYF	TGCAGGGGACTAGCGGGTAAGGAGCAGTACTTC
TRBV27	.	TRBJ2-5	few	CASSPVGETQYF	TGTGCCAGCAGCCCGGTGGGGGAGACCCAGTACTTC
TRBV7-3	.	TRBJ2-7	.	CASSPGSGSTYEQYF	TGTGCCAGCAGCCCCGGGAGCGGGTCCACCTACGAGCAGTACTTC
TRBV7-3	TRBD2	TRBJ2-1	many	CASSPGLAGNEQFF	TGTGCCAGCAGCCCTGGACTAGCGGGCAATGAGCAGTTCTTC
TRBV28	.	TRBJ1-2	few	CASGDRDGYTF	TGTGCCAGCGGAGACCGTGATGGCTACACCTTC
TRBV7-2	.	TRBJ2-3	few	CASSLIGGSSISTDTQYF	TGTGCCAGCAGCTTAATAGGCGGATCGTCGATTAGCACAGATACGCAGTATTTT
TRBV7-2	.	TRBJ1-1	.	CASSLATRTEAFF	TGTGCCAGCAGCTTAGCGACACGGACTGAAGCTTTCTTT
TRBV12-3/TRBV12-4	TRBD2	TRBJ2-1	many	CASRPGTSGGDSYNEQFF	TGTGCCAGCAGACCCGGGACTAGCGGGGGGGATTCCTACAATGAGCAGTTCTTC
TRBV6-6	TRBD1	TRBJ2-1	few	CASSTGGWNEQFF	TGTGCCAGCAGTACAGGGGGCTGGAATGAGCAGTTCTTC
TRBV29-1	TRBD1	TRBJ1-2	.	CRVEGGQGTSGYTF	TGCCGCGTTGAAGGCGGACAGGGAACCAGTGGCTACACCTTC
TRBV2	.	TRBJ1-6	few	CASSLRSGPLHF	TGTGCCAGCAGTCTTAGGTCTGGACCCCTCCACTTT
TRBV6-6	.	TRBJ2-4	.	CASSYSPGRGKPNIQYF	TGTGCCAGCAGTTACTCGCCGGGAAGGGGGAAACCTAACATTCAGTACTTC
TRBV18	TRBD2	TRBJ2-5	once	CASSPGTSESNEQYF	TGTGCCAGCTCACCGGGGACTAGCGAGAGCAATGAGCAGTACTTC
TRBV12-3/TRBV12-4	TRBD2	TRBJ2-7	many	CASSPLTSGGYEQYF	TGTGCCAGCAGCCCCCTGACTAGCGGGGGATACGAGCAGTACTTC
TRBV7-2	.	TRBJ2-4	.	CASSRREGGNIQYF	TGTGCCAGCAGCCGTAGGGAAGGGGGGAACATTCAGTACTTC
TRBV6-5	.	TRBJ1-6	.	CTSSYAKFNSPLHF	TGTACCAGCAGTTATGCGAAGTTTAATTCACCCCTCCACTTT
TRBV3-1	.	TRBJ1-1	.	CASSQAGTPREAFF	TGTGCCAGCAGCCAAGCCGGGACCCCTCGGGAAGCTTTCTTT
TRBV20-1	.	TRBJ2-5	.	CSGEDTYQETQYF	TGCAGTGGCGAGGACACCTACCAAGAGACCCAGTACTTC
TRBV29-1	.	TRBJ2-7	.	CSVEVGRYEQYF	TGCAGCGTTGAGGTGGGACGCTACGAGCAGTACTTC
TRBV27	.	TRBJ2-2	.	CASSLSLYDRNGELFF	TGTGCCAGCAGTTTATCTCTCTACGACAGAAACGGGGAGCTGTTTTTT
TRBV20-1	.	TRBJ2-5	once	CSASLDSGLETQYF	TGCAGTGCATCGCTGGACAGTGGACTGGAGACCCAGTACTTC
TRBV5-1	TRBD1	TRBJ1-1	.	CASSWGTGQGAFF	TGCGCCAGCAGCTGGGGGACAGGGCAGGGAGCTTTCTTT
TRBV14	.	TRBJ1-2	.	CASSQGLTVEHTKLSYGYTF	TGTGCCAGCAGCCAAGGATTGACGGTGGAACACACAAAATTATCCTATGGCTACACCTTC
TRBV6-6	TRBD1	TRBJ1-4	.	CASSYSDRGEKLFF	TGTGCCAGCAGTTACTCGGACAGGGGTGAAAAACTGTTTTTT
TRBV9	.	TRBJ1-6	.	CAGSARTENSPLHF	TGTGCCGGCAGCGCCCGGACCGAGAATTCACCCCTCCACTTT
TRBV4-3	.	TRBJ2-7	.	CASSGERGVHEQYF	TGCGCCAGCAGCGGCGAGAGGGGGGTGCATGAGCAGTACTTC
TRBV11-2	TRBD1	TRBJ2-1	once	CAGRKRQGSGNEQFF	TGTGCCGGCAGAAAAAGACAGGGGTCTGGCAATGAGCAGTTCTTC
TRBV6-5	TRBD2	TRBJ2-1	.	CASSRLAGYSYNEQFF	TGTGCCAGCAGTCGGCTAGCGGGGTACTCCTACAATGAGCAGTTCTTC
TRBV6-2/TRBV6-3	TRBD2	TRBJ2-1	.	CTSTSGDYNEQFF	TGTACCAGCACTAGCGGGGATTACAATGAGCAGTTCTTC
TRBV4-2	.	TRBJ2-5	few	CASSQGMMDETQYF	TGTGCCAGCAGCCAAGGGATGATGGACGAGACCCAGTACTTC
TRBV5-1	.	TRBJ2-5	many	CASSPVTVEETQYF	TGCGCCAGCAGCCCAGTGACGGTAGAAGAGACCCAGTACTTC
TRBV5-6	.	TRBJ2-1	many	CASSRRQNYNEQFF	TGTGCCAGCAGCCGTAGGCAGAATTACAATGAGCAGTTCTTC
TRBV18	.	TRBJ1-6	.	CASSPAVHSPLHF	TGTGCCAGCTCACCGGCAGTCCACTCACCCCTCCACTTT
TRBV5-5	.	TRBJ2-1	.	CASSPPALRTRYMYEQFF	TGTGCCAGCAGCCCCCCGGCACTAAGGACAAGATACATGTATGAGCAGTTCTTC
TRBV4-3	TRBD2	TRBJ2-1	few	CASSQVAPRIAGSYNEQFF	TGCGCCAGCAGCCAAGTCGCGCCGCGGATAGCGGGGTCTTACAATGAGCAGTTCTTC
TRBV7-9	.	TRBJ2-7	.	CASSFRGAEQYF	TGTGCCAGCAGCTTTAGAGGGGCCGAGCAGTACTTC
TRBV7-9	.	TRBJ1-5	.	CASSFDAHNQPQHF	TGTGCCAGCAGCTTTGACGCACACAATCAGCCCCAGCATTTT
TRBV20-1	TRBD2	TRBJ2-7	many	CSARVATSGYEQYF	TGCAGTGCTAGAGTAGCTACTAGCGGTTACGAGCAGTACTTC